This TCR beta chain was captured by sequencing in a study of regulatory T cells in long-lasting Graves disease. This clonotype has ten or more counts. HTBI primers from iRepertoire and Arm-PCR of CDR3 regions yielded the TCR beta libraries. In the original workflow: In the combined samples, 62 TRBV and 14 TRBJ segments were identified. MiXCR, applied by TCRdb to the multiplex PCR reads, yields one record per CDR3 protein. These V and J calls are TCRdb output, not the study's own analysis. The sample holds hundreds of thousands of distinct CDR3 sequences; 13% are singletons and the top ten take 8.5% to 10%. Time point defined: newly diagnosed GD, antithyroid drugs for less than 3 months. From RNA extracted from PBMCs, the TCR library was made. CDR1 and CDR2 from the germline V gene are SGDLS and YYNGEE. The CDR3 is 14 amino acids. Trimming took off 0 bases at V and 6 bases at J, with 12 bases between the two ends.

These same data were also listed under a study on T cells in Graves' hyperthyroidism and ophthalmopathy. From that study: TCR CDR3 underwent first-round RT-PCR with the HTBI primer set.

This receptor was taken from a man younger than 45 with Graves disease. V usage is TRBV9 and J usage is TRBJ1-2, with a tentative D call TRBD1 (6 bases). The specimen comprised peripheral blood mononuclear cells (PBMCs), sampled at new diagnosis, from a patient treated with antithyroid drugs. The CDR3 DNA follows: TGTGCCAGCAGCGTAGAACTGGACAGAGATGGCTACACCTTC. Protein product: CASSVELDRDGYTF.